This T cell receptor (beta chain) was captured in a study of blood T cell repertoires in COVID-19. Study summary: From the United States, Italy and Spain came samples of acute and convalescent COVID-19.

V trimming: 7 bases; J trimming: 3 bases; junction bases outside the gene matches: 7. There are 15 residues in the CDR3. Germline assignment: CDR1 MNHEY and CDR2 SVGAGI. Sequencing used immunoSEQ multiplex PCR; TCRdb keeps in-frame clones, though not all of them. Of around 220,000 clones in the sample, 85% to 95% were seen once. The sample taken for sequencing was PBMCs or T cells enriched from blood (not recorded which). This chain joins TRBV6-5 and TRBJ2-7, with 12 bases aligning to TRBD2. This TCR was recovered from a woman aged 18-35 years who had recovered from COVID-19. This chain's CDR3 is CASTGLAGGVYEQYF. The CDR3 nucleotides read TGTGCCAGCACCGGGCTAGCGGGAGGGGTCTACGAGCAGTACTTC.